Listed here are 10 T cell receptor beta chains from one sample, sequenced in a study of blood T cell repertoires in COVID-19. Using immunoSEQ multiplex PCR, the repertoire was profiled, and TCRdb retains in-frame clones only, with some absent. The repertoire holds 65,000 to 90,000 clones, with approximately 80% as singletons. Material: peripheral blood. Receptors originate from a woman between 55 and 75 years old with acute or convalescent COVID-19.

DNA of the CDR3: TGTGCCATCCAGAGGCAGGGGGGCTACACCTTC. This codes for CAIQRQGGYTF. The rearrangement joins TRBV10-3 to TRBJ1-2; maybe TRBD1 (6 bases). V was trimmed by 8 bases and J by 8 bases, leaving 12 bases between them. CDR3 length: 11 amino acids. Germline loops: CDR1 ENHRY, CDR2 SYGVKD.

DNA for the CDR3: TGTGCCAGTAGTATGGGCAGGGTAATCCCTGGGGCCAACGTCCTGACTTTC. It yields the protein CASSMGRVIPGANVLTF. The J gene is TRBJ2-6, the V gene TRBV19, with TRBD1 as a possible D gene (5 bases). The V gene's germline CDR1 is LNHDA and CDR2 SQIVND (reference sequence). The germline V and J ends were trimmed by 3 bases and 2 bases, with 14 bases remaining between them. The CDR3 is made up of 17 amino acids.

The CDR3 sequence is CASSQGAYNSPLHF. The CDR3 bases are TGTGCCAGCAGCCAGGGGGCCTATAATTCACCCCTCCACTTT. J is TRBJ1-6 and V is TRBV7-9, with 7 bases aligning to TRBD1. The V gene end was trimmed by 5 bases and the J gene end by 2 bases; junction bases not matched to a gene: 0. The CDR3 is 14 residues long. From germline, CDR1 is SEHNR and CDR2 FQNEAQ (reference sequence). Drawing the rest from reference TRBV7-9 and TRBJ1-6, the complete variable domain is DTGVSQNPRHKITKRGQNVTFRCDPISEHNRLYWYRQTLGQGPEFLTYFQNEAQLEKSRLLSDRFSAERPKGSFSTLEIQRTEQGDSAMYLCASSQGAYNSPLHFGNGTRLTVT.

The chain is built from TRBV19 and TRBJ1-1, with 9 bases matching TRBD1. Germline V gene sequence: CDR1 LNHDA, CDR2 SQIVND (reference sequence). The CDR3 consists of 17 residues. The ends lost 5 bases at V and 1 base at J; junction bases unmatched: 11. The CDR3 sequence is CASSPFGTGQGNTEAFF. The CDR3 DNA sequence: TGTGCCAGTAGTCCTTTCGGTACGGGACAGGGGAACACTGAAGCTTTCTTT.

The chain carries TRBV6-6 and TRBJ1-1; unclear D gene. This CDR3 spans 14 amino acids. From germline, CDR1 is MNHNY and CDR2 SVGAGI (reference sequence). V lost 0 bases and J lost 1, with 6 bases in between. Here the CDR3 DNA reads TGTGCCAGCAGTTACTCGGGCAGGAACACTGAAGCTTTCTTT. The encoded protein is CASSYSGRNTEAFF.

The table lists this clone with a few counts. CDR3 DNA: TGTGCCAGCAGTGACGGACACAGAGCTAACTATGGCTACACCTTC. Translated: CASSDGHRANYGYTF. The chain is built from TRBV4-2 and TRBJ1-2; tentative D call: TRBD1 (5 bases). The CDR3 spans 15 residues. Trimming removed 6 bases from V and 0 bases from J, with 14 bases in between. Looked up from germline, CDR1 is LGHNA and CDR2 is YNFKEQ.

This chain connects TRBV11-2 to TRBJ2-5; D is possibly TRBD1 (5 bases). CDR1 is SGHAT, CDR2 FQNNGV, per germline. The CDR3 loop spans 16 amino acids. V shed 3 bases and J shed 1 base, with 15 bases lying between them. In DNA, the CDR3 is TGTGCCAGCAGCTTCGAAGTGATGGGGCGCCAAGAGACCCAGTACTTC. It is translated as CASSFEVMGRQETQYF.

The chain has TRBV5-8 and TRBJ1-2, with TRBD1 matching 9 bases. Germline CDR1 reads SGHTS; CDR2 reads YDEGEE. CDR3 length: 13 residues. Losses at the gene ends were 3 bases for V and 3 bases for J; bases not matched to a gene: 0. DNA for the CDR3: TGTGCCAGCAGCTGGACAGGGGACTATGGCTACACCTTC. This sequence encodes CASSWTGDYGYTF. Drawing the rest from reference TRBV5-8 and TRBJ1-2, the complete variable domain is EAGVTQSPTHLIKTRGQQATLRCSPISGHTSVYWYQQALGLGLQFLLWYDEGEERNRGNFPPRFSGRQFPNYSSELNVNALELEDSALYLCASSWTGDYGYTFGSGTRLTVV.

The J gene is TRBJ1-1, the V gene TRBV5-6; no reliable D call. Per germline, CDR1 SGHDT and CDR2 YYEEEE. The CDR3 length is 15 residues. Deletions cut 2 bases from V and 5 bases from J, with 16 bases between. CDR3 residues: CASSLRSRSGTEAFF. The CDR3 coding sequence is TGTGCCAGCAGCTTAAGGTCGAGGAGTGGGACTGAAGCTTTCTTT. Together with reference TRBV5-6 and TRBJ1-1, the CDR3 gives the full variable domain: DAGVTQSPTHLIKTRGQQVTLRCSPKSGHDTVSWYQQALGQGPQFIFQYYEEEERQRGNFPDRFSGHQFPNYSSELNVNALLLGDSALYLCASSLRSRSGTEAFFGQGTRLTVV.

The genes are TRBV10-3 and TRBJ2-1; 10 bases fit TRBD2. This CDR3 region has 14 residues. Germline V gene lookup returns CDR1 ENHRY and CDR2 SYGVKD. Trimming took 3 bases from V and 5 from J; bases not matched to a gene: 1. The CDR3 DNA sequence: TGTGCCATCAGTGATAGCGGGGGGAACAATGAGCAGTTCTTC. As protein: CAISDSGGNNEQFF.